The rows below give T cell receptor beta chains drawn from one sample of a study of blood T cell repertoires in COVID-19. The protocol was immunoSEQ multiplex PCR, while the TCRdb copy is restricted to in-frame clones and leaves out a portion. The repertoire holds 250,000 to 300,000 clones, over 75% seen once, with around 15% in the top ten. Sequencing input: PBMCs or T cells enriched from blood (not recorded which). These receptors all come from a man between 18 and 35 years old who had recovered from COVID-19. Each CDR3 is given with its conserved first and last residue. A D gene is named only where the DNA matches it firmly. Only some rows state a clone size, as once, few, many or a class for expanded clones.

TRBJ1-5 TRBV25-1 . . TGTGCCAGCAGAGGAACAGGTTTCAATCAGCCCCAGCATTTT CASRGTGFNQPQHF
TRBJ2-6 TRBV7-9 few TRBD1 TGTGCCAGCAGCTCCGGACAGGGGGCTTATGGGGCCAACGTCCTGACTTTC CASSSGQGAYGANVLTF
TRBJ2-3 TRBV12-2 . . TGTGCAAGTCGCTTAGACAGGGAGGGGACAGATACGCAGTATTTT CASRLDREGTDTQYF
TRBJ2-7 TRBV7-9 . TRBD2 TGTGCCAGCAGCGGGACTAGCGGGAGGGCCTACGAGCAGTACTTC CASSGTSGRAYEQYF
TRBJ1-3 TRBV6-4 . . TGTGCCAGCAGTCCTGGATCGGGCTCTGGAAACACCATATATTTT CASSPGSGSGNTIYF
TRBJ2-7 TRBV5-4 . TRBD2 TGTGCCAGCAGCTTGGGGACTAGCGGGAGGGACGAGCAGTACTTC CASSLGTSGRDEQYF
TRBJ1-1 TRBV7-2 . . TGTGCCAGCAGCCCCCAGGTAGGGGGTTACACTGAAGCTTTCTTT CASSPQVGGYTEAFF
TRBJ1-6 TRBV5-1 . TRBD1 TGCGCCAGCAGCTTGGGTCCGGGACAGGGGGACCTGTATAATTCACCCCTCCACTTT CASSLGPGQGDLYNSPLHF
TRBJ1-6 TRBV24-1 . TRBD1 TGTGCCACCCCTGATTACAGGGGGTCTCGTTCACCCCTCCACTTT CATPDYRGSRSPLHF
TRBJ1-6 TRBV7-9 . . TGTGCCAGCAGCTTAACAGGTTCACCCCTCCACTTT CASSLTGSPLHF
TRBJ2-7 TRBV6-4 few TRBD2 TGTGCCAGCAGGGCCGGGGGGACTAGCGGGAGGGACTCCTACGAGCAGTACTTC CASRAGGTSGRDSYEQYF
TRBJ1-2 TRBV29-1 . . TGCAGCGGTGCCCCCCTGCAGGGTGGAGGCTACACCTTC CSGAPLQGGGYTF
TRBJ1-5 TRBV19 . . TGTGCCAGTAGTATACAAGGGGCCAATCAGCCCCAGCATTTT CASSIQGANQPQHF
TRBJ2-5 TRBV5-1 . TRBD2 TGCGCCAGCAGCCTCACTAGCGGGACGGAGACCCAGTACTTC CASSLTSGTETQYF
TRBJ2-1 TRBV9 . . TGTGCCAGCAGCGTAGGAGAAACTGACAATGAGCAGTTCTTC CASSVGETDNEQFF